Described below is a single TCR beta chain sequence and its context. The antigen this receptor binds is unknown. No base-level quality is on record; no much larger clone is a single base apart. Participants in the prospective study were enrolled through a virtual design, were aged roughly 18 to 100 years, and lived in under 25 United States geographic areas. In the prospective study, participants were assigned to cohorts based on the clinical history participants reported in a screening survey and a study questionnaire. Recovered participants in ImmuneRACE Cohort 3 were defined by two consecutive negative NP/OP PCR tests, clearance by a healthcare professional, or resolution of symptoms. Each participant in the prospective study had whole blood, serum and a nasopharyngeal or oropharyngeal swab collected by mobile phlebotomists. Over a roughly two-month period, participants in the prospective study had the option of providing additional blood draws and questionnaires. Blood samples from the prospective study were shipped frozen or at room temperature prior to DNA extraction.

The immunoSEQ Assay, a bias-controlled multiplex PCR, was used to amplify TCRbeta CDR3 regions from genomic DNA. The authors processed their data as follows. The number of nucleated cells in each sample was estimated by amplification of reference gene primers within the assay. To quantify the absolute abundance of each unique TCRbeta CDR3 rearrangement, sequence reads were collapsed and filtered. For each sample, productive Simpson clonality was calculated as the square root of Simpson's diversity index over productive rearrangements. TCRdb carries this immuneACCESS record with in-frame sequences only. Its versions omit some clonotypes, under half of them owing to an unresolved V gene in the studies checked, with the rest unexplained. From that table come the V and J calls and clone size; the DNA was used to work out D and trimming. The sample records hundreds of thousands of clones, around 87% of which are singletons. Around 1.1% of the sample is held by the ten biggest clonotypes.

This entry comes from a study of blood T cell repertoires in COVID-19 (TCRdb year 2020). For the study in its entirety: Samples from collaborators originated in the United States, Italy and Spain and spanned both the acute and convalescent phases of COVID-19. Where available, HLA class I and class II types were taken from metadata supplied by the sample provider and were not determined by assay-based typing. The dataset comprised deeply sampled blood TCRbeta repertoires from subjects exposed to, actively infected with, or recovered from COVID-19. Samples were obtained from the ongoing ImmuneRACE study (first 160 participants) and from over 1,000 subjects provided by 6 global collaborators. A freely available public database, intended as a resource for researchers studying the immune response to SARS-CoV-2, is where the repertoires were released. A de-identified subject ID, COVID-19 status, age in years and sex were almost always included in the sample metadata. The prospective study material was composed of cDNA or gDNA derived from T cells, B-cell-depleted T cells, or PBMCs. Paper-wide results and their limitations: The quantity of clinical and demographic metadata differed by source and by participant and was supplied without curation.

Sequencing was performed on PBMCs or T cells enriched from blood (not recorded which). The receptor was isolated from a young man who had recovered from COVID-19.

The sequenced DNA is TGCGCCAGCAGCGTCGGGACATCTCCTGAAGCTTTCTTT. This gives the protein CASSVGTSPEAFF. The V gene is TRBV5-1 and the J gene is TRBJ1-1; the best D guess is TRBD1, with 6 bases matching. The CDR1 and CDR2 encoded by the germline V gene are SGHRS and YFSETQ. Relative to germline, V is 4 bases shorter and J is 6 bases shorter, with 13 bases between their ends. From its cysteine to its phenylalanine, the CDR3 spans 13 amino acids. CDR3 DNA only is kept here, 39 bases in frame from base 1.